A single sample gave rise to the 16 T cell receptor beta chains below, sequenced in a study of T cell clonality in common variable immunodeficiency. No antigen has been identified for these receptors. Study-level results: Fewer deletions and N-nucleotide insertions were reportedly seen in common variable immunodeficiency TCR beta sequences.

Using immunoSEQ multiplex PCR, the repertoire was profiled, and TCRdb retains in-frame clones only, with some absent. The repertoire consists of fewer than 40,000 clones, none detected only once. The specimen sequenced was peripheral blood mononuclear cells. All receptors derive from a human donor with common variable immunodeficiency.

CDR3 DNA (partial): TGTGCCAGCAGCTCAGGGACAAGGGATGGC. This sequence encodes CASSSGTRDG. The full CDR3 reads CASSSGTRDGYTF. The chain recombines TRBV7-9 with TRBJ1-2; a possible D gene is TRBD1 (6 bases). The read ends 3 residues shy of where the CDR3 ends; the end is completed using the germline J gene. CDR3 length: 13 amino acids. Germline V gene data show CDR1 as SEHNR and CDR2 as FQNEAQ (reference sequence). The V end lost 4 bases, the J end lost 6 bases, and 12 bases lay between the germline ends.

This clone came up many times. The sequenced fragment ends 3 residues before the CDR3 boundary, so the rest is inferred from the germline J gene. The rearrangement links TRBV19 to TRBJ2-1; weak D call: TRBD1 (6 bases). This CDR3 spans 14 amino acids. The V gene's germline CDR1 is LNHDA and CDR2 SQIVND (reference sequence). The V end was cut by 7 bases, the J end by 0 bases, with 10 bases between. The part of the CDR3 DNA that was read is TGTGCCAGTACGCAGGGGAGCTCCTACAATGAG. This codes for CASTQGSSYNE. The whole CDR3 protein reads CASTQGSSYNEQFF.

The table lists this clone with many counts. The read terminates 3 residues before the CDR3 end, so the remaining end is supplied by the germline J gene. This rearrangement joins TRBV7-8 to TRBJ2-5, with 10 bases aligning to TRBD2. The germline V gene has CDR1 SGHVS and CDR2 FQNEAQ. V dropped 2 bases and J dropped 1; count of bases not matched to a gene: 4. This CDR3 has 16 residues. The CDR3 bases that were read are TGTGCCAGCAGCTTACAGCGGGGGGGTTTCCAAGAGACC. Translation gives CASSLQRGGFQET. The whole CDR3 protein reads CASSLQRGGFQETQYF.

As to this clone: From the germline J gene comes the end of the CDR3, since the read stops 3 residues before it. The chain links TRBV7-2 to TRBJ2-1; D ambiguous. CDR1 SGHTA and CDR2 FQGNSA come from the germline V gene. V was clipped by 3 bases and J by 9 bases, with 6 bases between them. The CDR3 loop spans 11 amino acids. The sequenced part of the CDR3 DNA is TGTGCCAGCAGCTTTACGGGTGAG. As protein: CASSFTGE. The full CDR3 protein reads CASSFTGEQFF.

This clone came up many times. The chain's CDR3 is CAWSAVNYGYTF. The part of the CDR3 DNA that was read is TGTGCCTGGAGTGCAGTTAACTATGGC. The chain employs TRBV30 and TRBJ1-2; D unclear. Read sequence stops 3 residues before the CDR3 end, and the germline J gene provides the missing end. Trimming left V 1 base short and J 1 base short, with 4 bases between. The CDR3 extends over 12 amino acids. The germline V gene has CDR1 GTSNPN and CDR2 SVGIG (reference sequence). The entire variable domain, with the rest obtained from reference TRBV30 and TRBJ1-2, is as follows: SQTIHQWPATLVQPVGSPLSLECTVEGTSNPNLYWYRQAAGRGLQLLFYSVGIGQISSEVPQNLSASRPQDRQFILSSKKLLLSDSGFYLCAWSAVNYGYTFGSGTRLTVV.

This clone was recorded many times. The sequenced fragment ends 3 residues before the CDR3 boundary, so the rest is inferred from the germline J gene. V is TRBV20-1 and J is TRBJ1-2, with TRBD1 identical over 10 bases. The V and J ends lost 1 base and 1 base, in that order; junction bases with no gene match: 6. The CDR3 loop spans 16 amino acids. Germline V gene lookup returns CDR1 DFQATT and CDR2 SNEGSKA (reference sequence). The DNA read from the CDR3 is TGCAGTGCTAGAGGGGGACAGGGGTCCAGTAACTATGGC. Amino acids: CSARGGQGSSNYG. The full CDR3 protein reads CSARGGQGSSNYGYTF.

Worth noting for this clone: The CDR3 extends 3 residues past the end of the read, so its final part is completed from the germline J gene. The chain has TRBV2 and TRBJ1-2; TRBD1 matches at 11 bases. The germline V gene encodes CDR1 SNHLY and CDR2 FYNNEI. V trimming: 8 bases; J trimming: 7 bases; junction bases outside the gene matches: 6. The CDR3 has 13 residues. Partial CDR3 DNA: TGTGCCAGCGAGACCGGGACAGGGGGTGGC. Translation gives CASETGTGGG. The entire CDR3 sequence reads CASETGTGGGYTF. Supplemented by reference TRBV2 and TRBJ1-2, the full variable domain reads EPEVTQTPSHQVTQMGQEVILRCVPISNHLYFYWYRQILGQKVEFLVSFYNNEISEKSEIFDDQFSVERPDGSNFTLKIRSTKLEDSAMYFCASETGTGGGYTFGSGTRLTVV.

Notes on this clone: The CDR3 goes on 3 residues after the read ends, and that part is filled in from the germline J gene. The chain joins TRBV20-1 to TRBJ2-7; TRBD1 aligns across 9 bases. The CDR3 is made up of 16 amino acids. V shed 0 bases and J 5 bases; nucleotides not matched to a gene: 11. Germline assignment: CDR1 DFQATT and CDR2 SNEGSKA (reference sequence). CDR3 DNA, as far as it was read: TGCAGTGCTAGAGATCGGGGGACAGGGAAAAACAACGAG. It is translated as CSARDRGTGKNNE. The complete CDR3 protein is CSARDRGTGKNNEQYF.

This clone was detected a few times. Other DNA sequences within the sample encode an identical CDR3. The CDR3 reads CASSFGGDTEAFF. The part of the CDR3 DNA that was read is TGTGCCAGCAGCTTTGGGGGGGACACTGAA. The chain joins TRBV7-2 to TRBJ1-1; D might be TRBD1 (5 bases). The CDR3 goes on 3 residues after the read ends, and that part is filled in from the germline J gene. The CDR3 extends over 13 amino acids. The V end lost 3 bases, the J end lost 3 bases, and 8 bases lay between the germline ends. CDR1 and CDR2 (germline): SGHTA, FQGNSA.

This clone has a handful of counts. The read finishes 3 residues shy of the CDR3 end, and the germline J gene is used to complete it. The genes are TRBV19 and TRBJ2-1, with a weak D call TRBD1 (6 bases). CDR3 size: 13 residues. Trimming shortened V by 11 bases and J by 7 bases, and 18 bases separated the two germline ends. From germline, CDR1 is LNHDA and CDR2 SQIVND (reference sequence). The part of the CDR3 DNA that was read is TGTGCCCCAGGGGCGCCCCTCGGGAATGAG. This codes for CAPGAPLGNE. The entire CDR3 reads CAPGAPLGNEQFF.

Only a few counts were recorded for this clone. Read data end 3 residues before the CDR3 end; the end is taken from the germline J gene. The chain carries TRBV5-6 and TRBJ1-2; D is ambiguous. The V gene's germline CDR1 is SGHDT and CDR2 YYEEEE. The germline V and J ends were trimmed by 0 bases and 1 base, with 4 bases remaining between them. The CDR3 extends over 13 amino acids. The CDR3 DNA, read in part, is TGTGCCAGCAGCTTGGACGGTAACTATGGC. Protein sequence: CASSLDGNYG. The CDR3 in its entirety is CASSLDGNYGYTF.

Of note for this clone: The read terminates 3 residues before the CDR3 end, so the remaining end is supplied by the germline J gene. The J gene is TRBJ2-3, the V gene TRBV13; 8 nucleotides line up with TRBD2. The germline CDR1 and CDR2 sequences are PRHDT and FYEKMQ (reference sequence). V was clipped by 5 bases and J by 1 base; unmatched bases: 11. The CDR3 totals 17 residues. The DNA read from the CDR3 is TGTGCCAGCAGCCGAGCCGGATTAGCGGGGCGCACAGATACG. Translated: CASSRAGLAGRTDT. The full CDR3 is CASSRAGLAGRTDTQYF.

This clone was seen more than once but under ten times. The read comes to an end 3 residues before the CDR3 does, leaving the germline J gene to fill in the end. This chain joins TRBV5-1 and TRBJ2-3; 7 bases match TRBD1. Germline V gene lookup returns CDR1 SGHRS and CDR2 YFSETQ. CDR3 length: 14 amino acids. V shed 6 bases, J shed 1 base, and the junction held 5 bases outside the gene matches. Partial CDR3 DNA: TGCGCCAGCAATTCGGGGACAGGCACAGATACG. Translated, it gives CASNSGTGTDT. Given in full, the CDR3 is CASNSGTGTDTQYF.

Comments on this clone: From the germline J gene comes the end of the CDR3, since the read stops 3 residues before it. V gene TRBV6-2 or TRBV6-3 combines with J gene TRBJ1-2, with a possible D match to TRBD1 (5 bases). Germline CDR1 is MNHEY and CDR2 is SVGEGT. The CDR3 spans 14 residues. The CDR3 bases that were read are TGTGCCAGCAGTTACCCGGGGGGACCTAAGGGC. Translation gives CASSYPGGPKG. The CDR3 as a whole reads CASSYPGGPKGYTF.

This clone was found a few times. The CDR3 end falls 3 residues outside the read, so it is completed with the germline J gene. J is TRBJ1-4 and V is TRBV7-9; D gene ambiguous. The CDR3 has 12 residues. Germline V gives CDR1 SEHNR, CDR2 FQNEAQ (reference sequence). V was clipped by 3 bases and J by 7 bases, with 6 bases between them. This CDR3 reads CASSFSGEKLFF. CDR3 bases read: TGTGCCAGCAGCTTTAGCGGTGAAAAA.

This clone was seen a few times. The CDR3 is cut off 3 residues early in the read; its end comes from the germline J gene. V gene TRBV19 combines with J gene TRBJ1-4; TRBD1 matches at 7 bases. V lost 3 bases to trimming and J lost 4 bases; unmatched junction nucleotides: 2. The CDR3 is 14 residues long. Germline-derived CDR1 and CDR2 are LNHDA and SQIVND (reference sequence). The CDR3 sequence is CASSMGQSNEKLFF. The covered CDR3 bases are TGTGCCAGTAGTATGGGACAGAGTAATGAAAAA. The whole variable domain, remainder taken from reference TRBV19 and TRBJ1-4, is DGGITQSPKYLFRKEGQNVTLSCEQNLNHDAMYWYRQDPGQGLRLIYYSQIVNDFQKGDIAEGYSVSREKKESFPLTVTSAQKNPTAFYLCASSMGQSNEKLFFGSGTQLSVL.